The clone carrying this T cell receptor (beta chain) has ten or more counts. The CDR3 covers 17 residues. V shed 2 bases and J 3 bases; nucleotides not matched to a gene: 9. Per the germline V gene, CDR1 is MNHNS and CDR2 is SASEGT. This sample is drawn from a study of molecular identifiers for immune sequencing clone quantification. Previously described methods with listed TCR primers produced the bulk TCR libraries. TCRdb reprocessed the PCR reads with MiXCR, giving one entry per CDR3 protein. This sample has 20,000 to 25,000 distinct CDR3 sequences, with 17% found just once. The TCR sequence derives from a human donor in good health. Some libraries in this study had Jurkat cell RNA spiked in. Sequenced sample: naive CD8+ T cells from blood, with Jurkat cell RNA spiked in. Subset of the sample: FACS-sorted CD8+CD4-CCR7+CD45RA+ naive T cells. The rearrangement joins TRBV6-1 to TRBJ2-3, with 9 bases identical to TRBD2. The CDR3 loop reads CASSETGLAPLTDTQYF. The CDR3 DNA follows: TGTGCCAGCAGTGAAACTGGACTAGCGCCTTTGACAGATACGCAGTATTTT.